Presented here are 3 T cell receptor beta chains from one specimen sequenced in a study of patients and donors after allogeneic stem cell transplantation. TCRdb re-derived calls from the RT-PCR reads in MiXCR, one entry per CDR3 protein. This repertoire shows 900,000 to 1,000,000 distinct CDR3 sequences, approximately 19% found once; its top ten account for roughly 6.4%. The sample taken for sequencing was blood, either unsorted or a sorted T cell fraction (not recorded which). The receptors derive from a human donor who was either an allogeneic HSCT recipient or a stem cell or donor lymphocyte infusion donor (not recorded which). It is not recorded whose cells these are; they may come from a transplant donor.

This chain joins TRBV7-3 and TRBJ1-3; unclear D gene. The CDR3 loop spans 15 amino acids. V lost 0 bases and J lost 0, with 6 bases in between. CDR1 is SGHTA and CDR2 is FQGTGA in the germline V gene. The CDR3 loop reads CASSLTAGSGNTIYF. In nucleotides, the CDR3 is TGTGCCAGCAGCTTAACGGCAGGCTCTGGAAACACCATATATTTT. Full variable domain (remainder filled in from reference TRBV7-3 and TRBJ1-3): GAGVSQTPSNKVTEKGKYVELRCDPISGHTALYWYRQSLGQGPEFLIYFQGTGAADDSGLPNDRFFAVRPEGSVSTLKIQRTERGDSAVYLCASSLTAGSGNTIYFGEGSWLTVV.

Many counts were recorded for this clonotype. At one end, the junction sequence differs from germline, possibly due to a read error. The chain employs TRBV5-1 and TRBJ2-7, with TRBD1 matching 7 bases. The V gene's germline CDR1 is SGHRS and CDR2 YFSETQ. The CDR3 extends over 14 amino acids. The CDR3: CASSLGGQSYEQYF. CDR3 coding DNA: TGTGCCAGCAGTTTAGGGGGACAGTCCTACGAGCAGTACTTC.

In its sample, this clonotype was seen a few times. V and J are TRBV9 and TRBJ2-3; perhaps TRBD2 as D (5 bases). Trimming took 2 bases from V and 2 from J, leaving 9 bases between them. In germline, CDR1 is SGDLS, CDR2 YYNGEE. CDR3 length: 14 amino acids. CDR3 in DNA: TGTGCCAGCAGCGTCCTCGGGGACACAGATACGCAGTATTTT. Translated, it gives CASSVLGDTDTQYF.